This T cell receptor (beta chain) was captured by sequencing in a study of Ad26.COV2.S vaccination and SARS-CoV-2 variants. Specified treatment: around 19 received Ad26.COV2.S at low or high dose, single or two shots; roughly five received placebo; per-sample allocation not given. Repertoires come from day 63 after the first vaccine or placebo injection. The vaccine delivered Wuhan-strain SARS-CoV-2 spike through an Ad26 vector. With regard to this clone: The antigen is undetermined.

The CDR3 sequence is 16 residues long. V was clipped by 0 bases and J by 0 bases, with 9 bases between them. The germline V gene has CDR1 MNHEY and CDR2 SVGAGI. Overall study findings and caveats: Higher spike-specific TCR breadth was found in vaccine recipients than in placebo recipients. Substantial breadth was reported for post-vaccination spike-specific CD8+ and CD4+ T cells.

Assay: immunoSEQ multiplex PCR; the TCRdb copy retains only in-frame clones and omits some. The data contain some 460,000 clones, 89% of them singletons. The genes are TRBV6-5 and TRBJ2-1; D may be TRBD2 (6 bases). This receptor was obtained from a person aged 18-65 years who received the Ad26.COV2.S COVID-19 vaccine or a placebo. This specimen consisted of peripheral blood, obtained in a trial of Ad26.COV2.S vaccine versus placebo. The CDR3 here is CASSYSVTSSYNEQFF. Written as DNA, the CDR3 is TGTGCCAGCAGTTACTCCGTGACTAGCTCCTACAATGAGCAGTTCTTC.